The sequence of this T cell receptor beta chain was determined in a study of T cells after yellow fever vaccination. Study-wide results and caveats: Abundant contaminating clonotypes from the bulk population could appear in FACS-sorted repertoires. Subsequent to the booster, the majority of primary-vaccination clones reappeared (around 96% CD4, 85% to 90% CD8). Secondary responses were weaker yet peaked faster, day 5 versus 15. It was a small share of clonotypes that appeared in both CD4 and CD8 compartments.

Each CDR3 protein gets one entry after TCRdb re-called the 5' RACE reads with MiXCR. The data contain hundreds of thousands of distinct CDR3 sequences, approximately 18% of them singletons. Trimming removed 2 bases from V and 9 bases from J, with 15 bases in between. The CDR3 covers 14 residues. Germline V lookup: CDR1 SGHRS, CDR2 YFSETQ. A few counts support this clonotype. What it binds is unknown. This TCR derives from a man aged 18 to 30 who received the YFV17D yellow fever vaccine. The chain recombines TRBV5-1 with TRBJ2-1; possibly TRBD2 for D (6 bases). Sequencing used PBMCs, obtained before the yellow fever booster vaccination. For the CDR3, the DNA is TGCGCCAGCAGCTTCGACCCGCGGGGTGGTGAGCAGTTCTTC. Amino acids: CASSFDPRGGEQFF.